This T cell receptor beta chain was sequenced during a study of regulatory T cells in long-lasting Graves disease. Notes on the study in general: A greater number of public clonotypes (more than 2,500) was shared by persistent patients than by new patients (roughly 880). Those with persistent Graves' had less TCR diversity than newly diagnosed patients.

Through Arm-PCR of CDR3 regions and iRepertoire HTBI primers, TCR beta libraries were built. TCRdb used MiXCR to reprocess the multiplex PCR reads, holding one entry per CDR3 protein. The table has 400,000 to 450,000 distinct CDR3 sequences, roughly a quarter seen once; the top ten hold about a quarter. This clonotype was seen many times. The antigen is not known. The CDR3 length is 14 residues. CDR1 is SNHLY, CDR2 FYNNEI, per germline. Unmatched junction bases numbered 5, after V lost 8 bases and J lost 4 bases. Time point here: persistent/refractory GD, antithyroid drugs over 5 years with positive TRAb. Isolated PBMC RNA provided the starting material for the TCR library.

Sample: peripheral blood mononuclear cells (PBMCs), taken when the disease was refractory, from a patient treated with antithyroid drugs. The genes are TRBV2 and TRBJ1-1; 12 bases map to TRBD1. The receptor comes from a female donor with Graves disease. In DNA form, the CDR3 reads TGTGCCAGCCGGGACAGGGGGCAAAGCACTGAAGCTTTCTTT. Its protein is CASRDRGQSTEAFF.